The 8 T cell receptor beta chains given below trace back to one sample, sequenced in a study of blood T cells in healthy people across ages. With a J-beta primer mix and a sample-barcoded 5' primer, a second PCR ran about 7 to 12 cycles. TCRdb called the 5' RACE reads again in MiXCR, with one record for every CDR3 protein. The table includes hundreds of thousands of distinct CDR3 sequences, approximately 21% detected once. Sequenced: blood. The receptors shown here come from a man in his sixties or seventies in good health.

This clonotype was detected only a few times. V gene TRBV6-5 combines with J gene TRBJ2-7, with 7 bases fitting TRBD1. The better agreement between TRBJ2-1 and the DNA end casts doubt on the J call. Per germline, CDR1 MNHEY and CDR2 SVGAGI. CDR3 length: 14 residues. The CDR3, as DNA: TGTGCCAGCAGTTACCGGGACAGTTACAATGAGCAGTTCTTC. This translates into CASSYRDSYNEQFF.

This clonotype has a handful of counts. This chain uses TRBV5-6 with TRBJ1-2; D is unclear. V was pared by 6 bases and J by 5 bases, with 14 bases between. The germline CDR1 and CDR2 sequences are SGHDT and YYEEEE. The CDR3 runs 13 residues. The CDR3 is CASMVRPYYGYTF. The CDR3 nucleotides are TGTGCCAGCATGGTTAGGCCCTATTATGGCTACACCTTC.

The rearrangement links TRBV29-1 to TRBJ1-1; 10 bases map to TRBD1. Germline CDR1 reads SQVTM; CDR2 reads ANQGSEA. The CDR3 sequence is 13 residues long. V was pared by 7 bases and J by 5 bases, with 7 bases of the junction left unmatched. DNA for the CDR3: TGCAGCGCGCGGACAGGGGGTCGGACTGAAGCTTTCTTT. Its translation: CSARTGGRTEAFF.

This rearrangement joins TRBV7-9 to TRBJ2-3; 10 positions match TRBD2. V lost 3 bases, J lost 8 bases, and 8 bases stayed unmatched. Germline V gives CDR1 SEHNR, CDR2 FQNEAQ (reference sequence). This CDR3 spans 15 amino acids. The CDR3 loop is CASSLLAGASGTQYF. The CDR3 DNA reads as TGTGCCAGCAGCTTGCTAGCGGGAGCGTCTGGTACGCAGTATTTT.

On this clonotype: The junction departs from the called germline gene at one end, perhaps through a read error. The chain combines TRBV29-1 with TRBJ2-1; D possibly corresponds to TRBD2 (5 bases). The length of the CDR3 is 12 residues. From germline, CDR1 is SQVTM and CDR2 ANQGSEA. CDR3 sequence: CSVNDGTYERYF. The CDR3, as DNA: TGCAGCGTTAACGACGGTACCTACGAGCGGTACTTC.

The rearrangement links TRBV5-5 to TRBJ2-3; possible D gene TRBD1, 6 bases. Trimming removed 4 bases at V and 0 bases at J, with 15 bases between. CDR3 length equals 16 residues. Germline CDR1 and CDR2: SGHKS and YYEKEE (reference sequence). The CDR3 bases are TGTGCCAGCAGCAACGGCCAGGGGTACAGCACAGATACGCAGTATTTT. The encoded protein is CASSNGQGYSTDTQYF.

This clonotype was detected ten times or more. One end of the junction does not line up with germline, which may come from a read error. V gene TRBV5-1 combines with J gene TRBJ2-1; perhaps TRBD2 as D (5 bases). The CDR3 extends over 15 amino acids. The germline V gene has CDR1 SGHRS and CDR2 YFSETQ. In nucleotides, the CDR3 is TGTGCCAGCAGCTTAGTGGGGAGCTCCTACAATGAGCAGTTCTTC. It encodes CASSLVGSSYNEQFF.

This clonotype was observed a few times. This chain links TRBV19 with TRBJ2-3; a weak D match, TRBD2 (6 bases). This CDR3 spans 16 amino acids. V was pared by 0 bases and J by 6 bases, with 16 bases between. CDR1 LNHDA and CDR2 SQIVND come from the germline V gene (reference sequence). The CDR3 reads CASSIEHGGTRDTQYF. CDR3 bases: TGTGCCAGTAGTATAGAACACGGCGGGACCCGGGATACGCAGTATTTT.